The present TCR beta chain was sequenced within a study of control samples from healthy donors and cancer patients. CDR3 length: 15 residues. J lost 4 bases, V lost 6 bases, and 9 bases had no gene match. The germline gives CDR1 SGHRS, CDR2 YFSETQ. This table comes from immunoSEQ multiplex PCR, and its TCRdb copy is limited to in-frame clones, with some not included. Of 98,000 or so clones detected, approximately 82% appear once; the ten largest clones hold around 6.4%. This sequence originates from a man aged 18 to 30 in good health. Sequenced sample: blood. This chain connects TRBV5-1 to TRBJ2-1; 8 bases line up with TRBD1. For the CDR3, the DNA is TGCGCCAGCACCTCCGGGACAGGAAGATACAATGAGCAGTTCTTC. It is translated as CASTSGTGRYNEQFF.